The TCR beta chain described here comes from a study of shared clonotypes between healthy human individuals. Study-wide points: Non-shared clonotypes were found to have lower generation probabilities than the clonotypes that were shared by all four of the sorted-subset donors. Generally, naive subsets came out with larger estimated richness than memory subsets.

For this clone: Its cognate antigen is unknown.

V shed 8 bases, J shed 5 bases, and the junction held 3 bases outside the gene matches. The CDR3 loop spans 13 amino acids. From germline, CDR1 is SGHVS and CDR2 FQNEAQ. Assay used: immunoSEQ multiplex PCR; TCRdb lists only in-frame clones, some missing. The profile shows about 2.5 million clones, under 95% of them singletons. The genes are TRBV7-8 and TRBJ2-3; 11 bases fit TRBD2. The sequence came from a man younger than 35 in good health. Some clones in this sample may be carry-over from other donors' samples. The specimen was naive CD4+ T cells from PBMCs. The subset is: CD45RA+ positively selected. CDR3 loop: CASGLAGGDTQYF. CDR3 nucleotide sequence: TGTGCCAGCGGGCTAGCGGGAGGAGATACGCAGTATTTT.